The 30 T cell receptor beta chains listed next were all sequenced from one sample in a study of blood T cells in healthy people across ages. Primers used in a second PCR of roughly 7 to 12 cycles were a sample-barcoded 5' primer and a J-beta primer mix. Each CDR3 protein is one row after TCRdb ran MiXCR on the 5' RACE reads. There are approximately 780,000 distinct CDR3 sequences in the sample; roughly 24% occur only once, and about 3% lies in the top ten. These sequences were also reported in another study, on T cells of mothers and their children.

What was sequenced was blood. All receptors derive from a boy younger than 18 in good health.

The V and J genes are TRBV29-1 and TRBJ1-5; 8 bases fit TRBD1. Trimming took 7 bases from V and 0 from J; bases not matched to a gene: 5. The CDR3 extends over 14 amino acids. CDR1 is SQVTM, CDR2 ANQGSEA, per germline. The CDR3 DNA follows: TGCAGCGCCGCAGGGACAGGTAGCAATCAGCCCCAGCATTTT. This encodes CSAAGTGSNQPQHF.

The chain links TRBV3-1 to TRBJ2-5, with D perhaps TRBD2 (5 bases). Germline lookup yields CDR1 LGHDT and CDR2 YNNKEL (reference sequence). Trimming took off 4 bases at V and 3 bases at J, with 12 bases between the two ends. This CDR3 has 14 amino acids. CDR3 DNA: TGTGCCAGCAGCCCAAGATACGGGGAAGAGACCCAGTACTTC. It translates to CASSPRYGEETQYF.

The J gene is TRBJ2-5, the V gene TRBV29-1, with 7 bases matching TRBD1. The CDR3 length is 14 residues. Germline assignment: CDR1 SQVTM and CDR2 ANQGSEA. The ends lost 6 bases at V and 1 base at J; junction bases unmatched: 8. CDR3 sequence: CSVPGTVLQETQYF. The CDR3 DNA is TGCAGCGTGCCCGGGACAGTCCTCCAAGAGACCCAGTACTTC.

The V call is TRBV18, the J call TRBJ2-5, with 7 bases matching TRBD1. The V gene end was trimmed by 6 bases and the J gene end by 5 bases; junction bases not matched to a gene: 9. Germline V lookup: CDR1 KGHSH, CDR2 LQKENI. The CDR3 covers 14 residues. CDR3 residues: CASSGATGMETQYF. The CDR3 DNA reads as TGTGCCAGCTCGGGGGCGACAGGGATGGAGACCCAGTACTTC.

The chain joins TRBV4-1 to TRBJ2-1, with a possible D match to TRBD1 (6 bases). Germline values: CDR1 MGHRA, CDR2 YSYEKL. V was clipped by 5 bases and J by 1 base, with 18 bases between them. This CDR3 is built from 17 residues. The CDR3 loop reads CASSSPRQGTSYNEQFF. The CDR3, as DNA: TGCGCCAGCAGCTCCCCCCGGCAAGGGACATCCTACAATGAGCAGTTCTTC.

The rearrangement links TRBV20-1 to TRBJ2-7; 11 bases are shared with TRBD2. This CDR3 comprises 16 residues. Trimming took 0 bases from V and 3 from J; bases not matched to a gene: 7. Germline V lookup: CDR1 DFQATT, CDR2 SNEGSKA (reference sequence). The CDR3 DNA reads as TGCAGTGCTAGAGAGATAGCGGGGGGGCCGATCTACGAGCAGTACTTC. Amino acid sequence: CSAREIAGGPIYEQYF.

This clonotype was seen a single time. This chain joins TRBV4-1 and TRBJ2-5; 10 bases line up with TRBD2. Trimming took 0 bases from V and 3 from J; bases not matched to a gene: 4. Per germline, CDR1 MGHRA and CDR2 YSYEKL. This CDR3 region has 16 residues. The CDR3 sequence is CASSQERLAGEETQYF. Written as DNA, the CDR3 is TGCGCCAGCAGCCAAGAAAGGCTAGCGGGGGAAGAGACCCAGTACTTC.

This clonotype appeared a few times. The chain uses TRBV4-1 and TRBJ2-2; 13 bases line up with TRBD2. The junction had 5 bases not matched to a gene; V was cut back by 0 bases and J by 4 bases. Germline V lookup: CDR1 MGHRA, CDR2 YSYEKL. The CDR3 is 18 residues long. In DNA, the CDR3 is TGCGCCAGCAGCCAAGAGACTAGCGGGGGGCTGTCCACCGGGGAGCTGTTTTTT. It codes for CASSQETSGGLSTGELFF.

The CDR3 DNA is TGTGCCAGCAGCCCCCGGAGGCAAGAGACCCAGTACTTC. Protein sequence: CASSPRRQETQYF. The chain couples TRBV6-2 or TRBV6-3 to TRBJ2-5; D might be TRBD2 (5 bases). From germline, CDR1 is MNHEY and CDR2 SVGEGT. This CDR3 has 13 amino acids. With 6 bases removed from V and 2 bases from J, the gap between germline ends came to 10 bases.

In this sample, this clonotype turned up a few times. V is TRBV5-1 and J is TRBJ2-5; 13 bases agree with TRBD2. J lost 5 bases, V lost 5 bases, and 12 bases had no gene match. Looked up from germline, CDR1 is SGHRS and CDR2 is YFSETQ. This CDR3 is built from 17 residues. DNA of the CDR3: TGCGCCAGCAGACCGACTAGCGGGGGGACCTTGGAGGAGACCCAGTACTTC. This encodes CASRPTSGGTLEETQYF. Full variable domain (rest looked up from reference TRBV5-1 and TRBJ2-5): KAGVTQTPRYLIKTRGQQVTLSCSPISGHRSVSWYQQTPGQGLQFLFEYFSETQRNKGNFPGRFSGRQFSNSRSEMNVSTLELGDSALYLCASRPTSGGTLEETQYFGPGTRLLVL.

The chain is built from TRBV28 and TRBJ1-5, with TRBD1 matching 8 bases. Germline lookup yields CDR1 MDHEN and CDR2 SYDVKM. Trimming cost V 3 bases and J 11 bases; bases outside gene matches: 12. There are 15 residues in the CDR3. CDR3 in DNA: TGTGCCAGCAGTTTGGGACAGGAGGCCCTTAGGGCCCAGCATTTT. Its protein product is CASSLGQEALRAQHF. Using reference TRBV28 and TRBJ1-5 for the parts outside the CDR3, the full variable domain is DVKVTQSSRYLVKRTGEKVFLECVQDMDHENMFWYRQDPGLGLRLIYFSYDVKMKEKGDIPEGYSVSREKKERFSLILESASTNQTSMYLCASSLGQEALRAQHFGDGTRLSIL.

This clonotype was seen a few times. The chain recombines TRBV3-1 with TRBJ1-2, with a weak D call TRBD1 (5 bases). CDR1 and CDR2 from the germline V gene are LGHDT and YNNKEL (reference sequence). This CDR3 has 16 amino acids. V lost 6 bases and J 2 bases, leaving 19 bases between the germline ends. CDR3 in DNA: TGTGCCAGCAGACCCACGATGGGGCAAGAAAACTATGGCTACACCTTC. Amino acid sequence: CASRPTMGQENYGYTF.

This clonotype was detected many times. This rearrangement joins TRBV5-1 to TRBJ2-1; D might be TRBD1 (6 bases). The V end was cut by 0 bases, the J end by 6 bases, with 7 bases between. This CDR3 region has 13 residues. From germline, CDR1 is SGHRS and CDR2 YFSETQ. CDR3 DNA: TGCGCCAGCAGCTTGGGACAGGTCAATGAGCAGTTCTTC. Protein product: CASSLGQVNEQFF. The full variable domain, in which reference TRBV5-1 and TRBJ2-1 provide the parts outside the CDR3, is KAGVTQTPRYLIKTRGQQVTLSCSPISGHRSVSWYQQTPGQGLQFLFEYFSETQRNKGNFPGRFSGRQFSNSRSEMNVSTLELGDSALYLCASSLGQVNEQFFGPGTRLTVL.

The V and J genes are TRBV10-3 and TRBJ2-5; 9 nucleotides match TRBD1. The J call may be faulty, since TRBJ2-7 better matches the DNA end. Germline CDR1 and CDR2: ENHRY and SYGVKD. This CDR3 is 14 amino acids long. The DNA for the CDR3 is TGTGCCATTAGCCGGGACAGGGCCTCCTACGAGCAGTACTTC. As protein: CAISRDRASYEQYF.

As to this clonotype: The junction differs from germline at one of its ends, possibly a read error. The chain carries TRBV10-3 and TRBJ2-1; 7 bases map to TRBD1. The germline CDR1 and CDR2 sequences are ENHRY and SYGVKD. The CDR3 length is 14 residues. CDR3 nucleotides: TGTGCCGTCTCAGACAGGGAATCCCACAATGAGCAGCTCTTC. It yields the protein CAVSDRESHNEQLF.

The chain links TRBV6-1 to TRBJ1-2; D gene ambiguous. Germline CDR1 MNHNS, CDR2 SASEGT. Trimming stripped 1 base from V and 7 bases from J, with 13 bases between. The CDR3 runs 14 residues. The CDR3 reads CASSEGSGPRGYTF. Written as DNA, the CDR3 is TGTGCCAGCAGTGAAGGGTCGGGCCCTCGTGGCTACACCTTC.

This chain links TRBV28 with TRBJ2-5; 8 bases are a match to TRBD2. The J call may be mistaken, given a closer DNA end match to TRBJ2-1. CDR3 length: 15 residues. In germline, CDR1 is MDHEN, CDR2 SYDVKM. This CDR3 is CASSLRGLGGYEQFF. CDR3 nucleotide sequence: TGTGCCAGCAGTTTACGGGGACTAGGTGGGTACGAGCAGTTCTTC.

This clonotype was detected a few times. The chain has TRBV20-1 and TRBJ1-2; 7 bases fit TRBD1. Germline V gives CDR1 DFQATT, CDR2 SNEGSKA (reference sequence). The CDR3 runs to 13 residues. Trimming at V came to 0 bases and at J to 6 bases, leaving 4 bases not matched to a gene. The CDR3 DNA follows: TGCAGTGCTAGAGAGGTCCAGGGGGATGGCTACACCTTC. Translated, it gives CSAREVQGDGYTF.

This clonotype has just a few counts. V usage is TRBV27 and J usage is TRBJ1-5; the D gene is possibly TRBD1 (6 bases). Trimming removed 2 bases from V and 11 bases from J, with 16 bases in between. Germline lookup yields CDR1 MNHEY and CDR2 SMNVEV (reference sequence). CDR3 size: 14 residues. The CDR3, as DNA: TGTGCCAGCAGTTTAGGGAGGGGGTCGGGAGCCCAGCATTTT. Protein: CASSLGRGSGAQHF.

In its sample, this clonotype was seen a few times. The chain has TRBV24-1 and TRBJ1-2; 7 bases are shared with TRBD1. Per germline, CDR1 KGHDR and CDR2 SFDVKD. J gave up 8 bases and V 3 bases, and 11 bases lay outside the gene matches. The CDR3 consists of 15 residues. CDR3 bases: TGTGCCACCAGTGATCCGAAGACAGGGATGAAGGGCTACACCTTC. Protein: CATSDPKTGMKGYTF.

The V call is TRBV15, the J call TRBJ1-6; 10 nucleotides agree with TRBD1. The CDR3 contains 18 residues. The V gene end was trimmed by 0 bases and the J gene end by 8 bases; junction bases not matched to a gene: 10. Germline lookup yields CDR1 LNHNV and CDR2 YYDKDF (reference sequence). CDR3 region: CATSRELGTGAWDSPLHF. The CDR3 DNA reads TGTGCCACCAGCAGAGAGTTGGGGACAGGGGCTTGGGATTCACCCCTCCACTTT.

This clonotype has only a few counts. This chain joins TRBV20-1 and TRBJ2-4; D is unclear. The CDR3 has 14 residues. V shed 1 base and J shed 7 bases, with 14 bases lying between them. Germline CDR1 reads DFQATT; CDR2 reads SNEGSKA (reference sequence). CDR3 loop: CSARAFWRENIQYF. The CDR3 coding sequence is TGCAGTGCTAGAGCATTTTGGAGAGAGAACATTCAGTACTTC.

This clonotype was observed a few times. The chain carries TRBV29-1 and TRBJ2-4, with D uncertain. This CDR3 spans 18 amino acids. CDR1 and CDR2 from the germline V gene are SQVTM and ANQGSEA. Trimming shortened V by 4 bases and J by 1 base, and 23 bases separated the two germline ends. CDR3 sequence (DNA): TGCAGCGTTGTTCGAGGAGAGGTTCGCGTGACGGCCAAAAACATTCAGTACTTC. Amino acid sequence: CSVVRGEVRVTAKNIQYF.

This clonotype was detected a few times. The CDR3 nucleotides are TGCAGTGCTAGGGACGGGAGGGCAACTAATGAAAAACTGTTTTTT. Its translation is CSARDGRATNEKLFF. The genes are TRBV20-1 and TRBJ1-4; D is uncertain. Trimming removed 3 bases from V and 0 bases from J, with 11 bases in between. The CDR3 has 15 residues. Germline V gene data show CDR1 as DFQATT and CDR2 as SNEGSKA (reference sequence).

As to this clonotype: A read error may produce the germline difference seen at one junction end. This chain connects TRBV6-5 to TRBJ2-5; D ambiguous. With the DNA end fitting TRBJ2-7 better, the J assignment may be wrong. This CDR3 is built from 12 residues. CDR1 is MNHEY and CDR2 is SVGAGI in the germline V gene. Written as DNA, the CDR3 is TGTGCCATCAGTGATGGGCGCTACGAGCAGTACTTC. Its translation: CAISDGRYEQYF.

This clonotype was counted only a few times. The chain links TRBV12-3 or TRBV12-4 to TRBJ2-7; D not certain. The CDR3 is 14 residues long. V lost 3 bases, J lost 3 bases, and 12 bases lay in between. The CDR3 nucleotides read TGTGCCAGCAGTTTTGTGTTAAAATACTACGAGCAGTACTTC. Its protein is CASSFVLKYYEQYF.

This clonotype was seen a handful of times. The genes are TRBV2 and TRBJ1-4, with D uncertain. The CDR3 is 14 amino acids. CDR1 is SNHLY, CDR2 FYNNEI, per germline. The V gene lost 6 bases and the J gene lost 7 bases, with 15 bases spanning the gap. The CDR3: CASRYSTGSEKLFF. As DNA, the CDR3 is TGTGCCAGCAGGTACAGCACCGGGAGTGAAAAACTGTTTTTT.

V gene TRBV9 combines with J gene TRBJ2-3, with 7 bases aligning to TRBD2. The CDR3 has 16 amino acids. Per germline, CDR1 SGDLS and CDR2 YYNGEE. V was clipped by 2 bases and J by 0 bases; unmatched bases: 6. CDR3 in DNA: TGTGCCAGCAGCGTTCGGGGGGAGAGCAGCACAGATACGCAGTATTTT. This encodes CASSVRGESSTDTQYF.

The V call is TRBV5-1, the J call TRBJ2-5; 8 positions match TRBD2. Per germline, CDR1 SGHRS and CDR2 YFSETQ. The CDR3 sequence is 15 residues long. Germline trimming cut 4 bases from V and 4 bases from J; bases unmatched to any gene: 9. CDR3: CASSPSAGGLETQYF. The CDR3, as DNA: TGCGCCAGCAGCCCATCCGCGGGGGGATTAGAGACCCAGTACTTC.

There are a few counts of this clonotype. The chain recombines TRBV3-1 with TRBJ1-4; no definite D call. CDR3 length equals 14 residues. Germline V gene sequence: CDR1 LGHDT, CDR2 YNNKEL (reference sequence). The germline V and J ends were trimmed by 0 bases and 3 bases, with 5 bases remaining between them. The CDR3 DNA reads as TGTGCCAGCAGCCAAGAAGGGTCTAATGAAAAACTGTTTTTT. Translating it yields CASSQEGSNEKLFF.